This TCR beta chain came from a study of metastatic and nonmetastatic thyroid tumors. Thyroid surgery was performed in patients who had received no treatment beforehand. Study-wide results and limits: Malignant thyroid tumors reportedly exceeded benign nodules significantly in TCR beta diversity, with the difference appearing in blood and tumor.

V was pared by 5 bases and J by 1 base, with 6 bases of the junction left unmatched. This CDR3 region has 15 residues. Turning to this clone: Its antigen is unknown.

TCRdb reprocessed the PCR reads using MiXCR. Seen here are around 37,000 clones, 24% observed once, and the top ten hold roughly 14%. The receptor was isolated from a female donor with papillary thyroid cancer or a benign thyroid nodule (not recorded which). Some clones in this sample may be carry-over from other donors' samples. Source material: tumor tissue. The chain links TRBV12-3 or TRBV12-4 to TRBJ2-7; 9 positions agree with TRBD2. In DNA, the CDR3 is TGTGCCAGCAGTCAGGGGACTAGCCGATCCTACGAGCAGTACTTC. Protein sequence: CASSQGTSRSYEQYF.